This TCR beta chain emerged from a study of cytomegalovirus exposure and HLA in healthy donors. Points from the study as a whole: The study designated 160 or so TCR beta chains cytomegalovirus-associated.

Details on this clone: Its antigen is undetermined.

The table came from immunoSEQ multiplex PCR; TCRdb's copy has only in-frame clones and leaves some out. The repertoire holds 60,000 to 75,000 clones, with 85% to 95% as singletons. From germline, CDR1 is SEHNR and CDR2 FQNEAQ (reference sequence). This CDR3 has 14 residues. V lost 4 bases to trimming and J lost 5 bases; unmatched junction nucleotides: 6. This chain links TRBV7-9 with TRBJ2-5, with 8 bases fitting TRBD1. The clonotype originates from a woman aged 18-29 years in good health and CMV-seropositive. Specimen: PBMCs. The CDR3 DNA reads TGTGCCAGCAGCTACTCAGGGGGCGGCGAGACCCAGTACTTC. Translated, it gives CASSYSGGGETQYF.